This T cell receptor beta chain emerged from a study of T-cell reconstitution after alpha-beta-depleted transplantation in children. On this clonotype: Its antigen remains unidentified.

V was cut by 5 bases and J by 8 bases, with 22 bases left in between. Germline V gene lookup returns CDR1 SGHTA and CDR2 FQGNSA. This CDR3 comprises 16 residues. General observations from the study: At around two months after transplant, the alpha-beta T cells were reportedly derived from several hundred expanded clones that came from non-depleted graft cells. T cells produced anew were the main source of T-cell counts and diversity one year after transplant.

Unique molecular identifiers tagged the TCRbeta library. TCRdb re-derived calls from the PCR reads in MiXCR, one entry per CDR3 protein. The sample holds 45,000 or so distinct CDR3 sequences, around half seen once. This clonotype was obtained from a boy younger than two with SCID, due to receive a stem cell transplant. The gene calls are TRBV7-2 and TRBJ2-1; perhaps TRBD2 as D (6 bases). The material was peripheral blood, obtained before TCRalphabeta/CD19-depleted stem cell transplant. The CDR3 reads CASSPRGSAQIHEQFF. The CDR3 DNA sequence: TGTGCCAGCAGCCCTCGGGGGTCGGCCCAAATCCATGAGCAGTTCTTC. The whole variable domain, remainder taken from reference TRBV7-2 and TRBJ2-1, is GAGVSQSPSNKVTEKGKDVELRCDPISGHTALYWYRQSLGQGLEFLIYFQGNSAPDKSGLPSDRFSAERTGGSVSTLTIQRTQQEDSAVYLCASSPRGSAQIHEQFFGPGTRLTVL.